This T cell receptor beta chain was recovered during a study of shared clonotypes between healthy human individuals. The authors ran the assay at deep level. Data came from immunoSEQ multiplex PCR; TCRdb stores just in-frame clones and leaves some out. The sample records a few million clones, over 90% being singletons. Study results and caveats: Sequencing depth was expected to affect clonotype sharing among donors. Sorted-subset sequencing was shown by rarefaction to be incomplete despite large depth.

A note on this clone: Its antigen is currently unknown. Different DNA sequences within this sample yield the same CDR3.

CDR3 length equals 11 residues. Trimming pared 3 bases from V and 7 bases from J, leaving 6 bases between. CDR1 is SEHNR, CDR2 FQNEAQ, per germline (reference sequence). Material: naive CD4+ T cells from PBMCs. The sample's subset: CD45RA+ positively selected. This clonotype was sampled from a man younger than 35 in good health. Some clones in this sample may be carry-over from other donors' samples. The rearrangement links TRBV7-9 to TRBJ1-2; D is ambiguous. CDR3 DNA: TGTGCCAGCAGCTTGGAAGGTGGCTACACCTTC. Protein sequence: CASSLEGGYTF.